One and the same sample provided the 6 T cell receptor beta chains below, sequenced in a study of blood T cell repertoires in COVID-19. Method: immunoSEQ multiplex PCR; TCRdb's copy keeps in-frame clones and lacks some. The sample lists approximately 480,000 clones, about nine tenths occurring once. The specimen was PBMCs or T cells enriched from blood (not recorded which). These receptors were obtained from a woman younger than 30 who had recovered from COVID-19.

V and J are TRBV2 and TRBJ1-6, with D perhaps TRBD1 (6 bases). This CDR3 contains 15 residues. Germline values: CDR1 SNHLY, CDR2 FYNNEI. Trimming shortened V by 2 bases and J by 9 bases, and 14 bases separated the two germline ends. The CDR3 is CASSERWTETSPLHF. The CDR3 region has the DNA TGTGCCAGCAGTGAAAGGTGGACAGAAACTTCACCCCTCCACTTT.

The CDR3 nucleotides are TGTGCCACCAGCAGACCGCCGGGACAGGGGACCTACGAGCAGTACTTC. Translation: CATSRPPGQGTYEQYF. This chain connects TRBV15 to TRBJ2-7; 10 bases line up with TRBD1. From germline, CDR1 is LNHNV and CDR2 YYDKDF (reference sequence). The CDR3 length is 16 residues. J lost 2 bases, V lost 2 bases, and 6 bases had no gene match.

The chain recombines TRBV19 with TRBJ1-1; D remains unclear. Germline CDR1 LNHDA, CDR2 SQIVND (reference sequence). V dropped 6 bases and J dropped 3 bases, with 20 bases sitting between them. The CDR3 runs 16 residues. The CDR3 protein is CASRMGEGEYDTEAFF. The CDR3 bases are TGTGCCAGTAGAATGGGTGAGGGTGAATACGACACTGAAGCTTTCTTT.

The chain couples TRBV11-3 to TRBJ2-7; possible D gene TRBD1, 6 bases. V was pared by 5 bases and J by 3 bases, with 11 bases between. The germline CDR1 and CDR2 sequences are SGHNT and YENEEA. The CDR3 runs 13 residues. CDR3 region: CASSLRQDYEQYF. CDR3 in DNA: TGTGCCAGCAGCCTTAGACAGGACTACGAGCAGTACTTC.

This clone showed up just once. The chain employs TRBV20-1 and TRBJ2-3; TRBD2 might be the D (7 bases). The CDR3 is 14 residues long. Trimming took off 3 bases at V and 5 bases at J, with 15 bases between the two ends. Per germline, CDR1 DFQATT and CDR2 SNEGSKA (reference sequence). CDR3 DNA sequence: TGCAGTGCTAGTGCCGGGGGGCCGGGAGATACGCAGTATTTT. This sequence encodes CSASAGGPGDTQYF.

V gene TRBV7-9 combines with J gene TRBJ2-1, with 7 bases matching TRBD1. Germline CDR1 is SEHNR and CDR2 is FQNEAQ (reference sequence). Losses at the gene ends were 4 bases for V and 0 bases for J; bases not matched to a gene: 3. The CDR3 is made up of 15 amino acids. CDR3 sequence reads: CASSSGQSSYNEQFF. The CDR3 nucleotides are TGTGCCAGCAGCTCGGGACAGAGCTCCTACAATGAGCAGTTCTTC.